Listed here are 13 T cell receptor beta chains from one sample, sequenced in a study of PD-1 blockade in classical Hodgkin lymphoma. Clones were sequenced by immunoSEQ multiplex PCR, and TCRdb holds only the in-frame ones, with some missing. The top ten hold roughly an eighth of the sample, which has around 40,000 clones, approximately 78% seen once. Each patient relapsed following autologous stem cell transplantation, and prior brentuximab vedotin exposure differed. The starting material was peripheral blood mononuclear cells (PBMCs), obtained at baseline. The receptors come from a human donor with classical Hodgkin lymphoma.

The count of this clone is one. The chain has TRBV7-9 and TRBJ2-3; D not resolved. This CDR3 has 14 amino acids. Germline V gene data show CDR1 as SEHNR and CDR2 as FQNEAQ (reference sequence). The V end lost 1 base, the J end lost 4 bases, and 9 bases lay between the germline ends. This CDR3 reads CASSLGGASDTQYF. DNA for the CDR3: TGTGCCAGCAGCTTAGGCGGAGCCTCAGATACGCAGTATTTT.

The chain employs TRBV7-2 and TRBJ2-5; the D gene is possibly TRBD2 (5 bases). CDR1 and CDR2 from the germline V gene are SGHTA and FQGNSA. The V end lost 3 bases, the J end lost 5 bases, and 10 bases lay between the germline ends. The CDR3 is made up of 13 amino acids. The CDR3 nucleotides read TGTGCCAGCAGCTTGGACTCCGGGGAGACCCAGTACTTC. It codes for CASSLDSGETQYF.

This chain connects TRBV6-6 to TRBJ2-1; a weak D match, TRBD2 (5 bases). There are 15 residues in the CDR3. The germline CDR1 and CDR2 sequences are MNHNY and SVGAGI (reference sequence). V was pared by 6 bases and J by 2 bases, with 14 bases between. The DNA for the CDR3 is TGTGCCAGCAGCTTGGGAGCGGTCGCCTACAATGAGCAGTTCTTC. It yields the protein CASSLGAVAYNEQFF.

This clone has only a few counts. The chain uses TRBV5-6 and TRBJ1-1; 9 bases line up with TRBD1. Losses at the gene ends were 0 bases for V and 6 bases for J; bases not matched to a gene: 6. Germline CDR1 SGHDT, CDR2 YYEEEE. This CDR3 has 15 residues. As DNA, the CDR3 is TGTGCCAGCAGCTTGGGTTGGACAGGGGTCGCTGAAGCTTTCTTT. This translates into CASSLGWTGVAEAFF.

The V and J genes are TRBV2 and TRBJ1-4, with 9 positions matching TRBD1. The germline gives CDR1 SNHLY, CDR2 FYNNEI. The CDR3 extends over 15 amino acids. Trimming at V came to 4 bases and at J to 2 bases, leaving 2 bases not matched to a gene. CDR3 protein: CASSGDRVTNEKLFF. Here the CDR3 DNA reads TGTGCCAGCAGTGGGGACAGGGTTACTAATGAAAAACTGTTTTTT.

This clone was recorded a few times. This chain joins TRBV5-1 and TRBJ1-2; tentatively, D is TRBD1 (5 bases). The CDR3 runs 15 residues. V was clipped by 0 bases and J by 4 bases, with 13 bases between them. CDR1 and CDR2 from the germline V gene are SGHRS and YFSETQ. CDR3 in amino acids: CASSLGRGGGYGYTF. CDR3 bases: TGCGCCAGCAGCTTGGGAAGGGGCGGAGGCTATGGCTACACCTTC.

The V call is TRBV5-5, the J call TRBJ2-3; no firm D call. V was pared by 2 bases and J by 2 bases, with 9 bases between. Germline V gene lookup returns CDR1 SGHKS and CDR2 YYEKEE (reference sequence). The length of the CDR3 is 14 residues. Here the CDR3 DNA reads TGTGCCAGCAGCTTCGAACAGATCACAGATACGCAGTATTTT. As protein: CASSFEQITDTQYF.

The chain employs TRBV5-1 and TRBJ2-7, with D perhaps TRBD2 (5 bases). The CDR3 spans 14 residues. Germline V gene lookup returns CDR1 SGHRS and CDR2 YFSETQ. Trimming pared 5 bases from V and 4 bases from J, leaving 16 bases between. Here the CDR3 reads CASRRLEGRYEQYF. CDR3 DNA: TGCGCCAGCAGGAGGTTAGAGGGCAGGTACGAGCAGTACTTC.

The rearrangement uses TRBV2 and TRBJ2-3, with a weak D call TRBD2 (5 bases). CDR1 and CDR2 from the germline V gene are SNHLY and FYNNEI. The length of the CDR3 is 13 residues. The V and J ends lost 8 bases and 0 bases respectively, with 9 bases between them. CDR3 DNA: TGTGCCAGCCATCTAGCTAGCACAGATACGCAGTATTTT. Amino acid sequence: CASHLASTDTQYF.

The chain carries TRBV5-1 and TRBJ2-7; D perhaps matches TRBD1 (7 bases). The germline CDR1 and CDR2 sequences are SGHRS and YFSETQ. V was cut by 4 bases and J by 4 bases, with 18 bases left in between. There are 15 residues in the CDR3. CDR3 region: CASSPVVTGRYEQYF. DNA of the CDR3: TGCGCCAGCAGCCCGGTGGTGACAGGGAGGTACGAGCAGTACTTC. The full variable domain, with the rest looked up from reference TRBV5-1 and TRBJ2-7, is KAGVTQTPRYLIKTRGQQVTLSCSPISGHRSVSWYQQTPGQGLQFLFEYFSETQRNKGNFPGRFSGRQFSNSRSEMNVSTLELGDSALYLCASSPVVTGRYEQYFGPGTRLTVT.

CDR3 sequence (DNA): TGTGCCAGCAGCTTGGGAGTCAGAAGGGGATGGACTAGCAATCAGCCCCAGCATTTT. This sequence encodes CASSLGVRRGWTSNQPQHF. The rearrangement links TRBV5-5 to TRBJ1-5, with D possibly matching TRBD1 (5 bases). The germline V gene encodes CDR1 SGHKS and CDR2 YYEKEE (reference sequence). This CDR3 is 19 amino acids long. With 0 bases removed from V and 0 bases from J, the gap between germline ends came to 19 bases.

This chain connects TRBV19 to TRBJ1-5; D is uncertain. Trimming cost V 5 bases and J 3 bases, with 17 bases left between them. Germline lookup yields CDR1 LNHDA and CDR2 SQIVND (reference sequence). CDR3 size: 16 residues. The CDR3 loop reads CASSLIWGTDNQPQHF. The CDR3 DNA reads TGTGCCAGTAGTCTCATTTGGGGAACCGACAATCAGCCCCAGCATTTT.

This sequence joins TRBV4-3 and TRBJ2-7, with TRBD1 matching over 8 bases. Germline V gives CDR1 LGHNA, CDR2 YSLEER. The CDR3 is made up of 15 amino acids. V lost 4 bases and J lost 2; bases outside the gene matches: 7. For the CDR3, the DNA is TGCGCCAGCAGCCGATCGACAGGGGAGCCCTACGAGCAGTACTTC. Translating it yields CASSRSTGEPYEQYF.